The rows below give T cell receptor beta chains drawn from one sample of a study of CD8 T cells in Susac syndrome. TCRdb used MiXCR to reprocess the immunoSEQ multiplex PCR reads, holding one entry per CDR3 protein. The sample consists of a few hundred thousand distinct CDR3 sequences, 70% to 90% of them appearing once. The sequenced sample was CD8+ T cells from PBMCs. The receptor source for this set is a human donor with multiple sclerosis. Both conserved end residues are part of each CDR3. The order of the fields is J gene, D gene, V gene, clone size, CDR3 length, CDR3 protein, CDR3 DNA. D genes are given only for firm matches. The size of a clone is reported for some rows only, either as once, few or many, or as a class for expanded clones.

j_call: TRBJ2-7
d_call: NA
v_call: TRBV19
clone_size: NA
cdr3_length: 15
cdr3_aa: CASSMRQGPPYEQYF
cdr3_nt: TGTGCCAGTAGTATGCGACAAGGCCCTCCCTACGAGCAGTACTTC

j_call: TRBJ2-7
d_call: NA
v_call: TRBV5-1
clone_size: NA
cdr3_length: 14
cdr3_aa: CASSLRESNNEQYF
cdr3_nt: TGCGCCAGCAGCTTGCGGGAGTCTAACAACGAGCAGTACTTC

j_call: TRBJ1-5
d_call: NA
v_call: TRBV28
clone_size: NA
cdr3_length: 12
cdr3_aa: CASSHRAQPQHF
cdr3_nt: TGTGCCAGCAGTCACAGGGCCCAGCCCCAGCATTTT

j_call: TRBJ2-3
d_call: NA
v_call: TRBV2
clone_size: NA
cdr3_length: 12
cdr3_aa: CASTDTRDTQYF
cdr3_nt: TGTGCCAGCACCGACACTAGGGATACGCAGTATTTT

j_call: TRBJ2-7
d_call: NA
v_call: TRBV24-1
clone_size: NA
cdr3_length: 13
cdr3_aa: CATSDWDGYEQYF
cdr3_nt: TGTGCCACCAGTGACTGGGACGGTTACGAGCAGTACTTC

j_call: TRBJ2-1
d_call: NA
v_call: TRBV23-1
clone_size: NA
cdr3_length: 16
cdr3_aa: CASSQSASSSYNEQFF
cdr3_nt: TGCGCCAGCAGTCAATCGGCCTCGAGCTCCTACAATGAGCAGTTCTTC

j_call: TRBJ1-6
d_call: NA
v_call: TRBV19
clone_size: NA
cdr3_length: 14
cdr3_aa: CASSTSGTNSPLHF
cdr3_nt: TGTGCCAGTAGTACCTCAGGGACGAATTCACCCCTCCACTTT

j_call: TRBJ2-1
d_call: NA
v_call: TRBV4-1
clone_size: NA
cdr3_length: 16
cdr3_aa: CASSQAGSLVGNEQFF
cdr3_nt: TGCGCCAGCAGCCAGGCCGGTAGCCTAGTAGGCAATGAGCAGTTCTTC

j_call: TRBJ1-1
d_call: NA
v_call: TRBV27
clone_size: NA
cdr3_length: 14
cdr3_aa: CASSLWPENTEAFF
cdr3_nt: TGTGCCAGCAGTTTATGGCCAGAGAACACTGAAGCTTTCTTT

j_call: TRBJ2-7
d_call: NA
v_call: TRBV28
clone_size: NA
cdr3_length: 14
cdr3_aa: CASSFGWGDYEQYF
cdr3_nt: TGTGCCAGCAGTTTCGGGTGGGGAGACTACGAGCAGTACTTC

j_call: TRBJ2-2
d_call: TRBD2
v_call: TRBV5-1
clone_size: NA
cdr3_length: 18
cdr3_aa: CASSLGASGRARTGELFF
cdr3_nt: TGCGCCAGCAGCTTGGGCGCTAGCGGGAGGGCCAGGACCGGGGAGCTGTTTTTT

j_call: TRBJ2-3
d_call: TRBD1
v_call: TRBV28
clone_size: NA
cdr3_length: 18
cdr3_aa: CASSYSPPGQGVTDTQYF
cdr3_nt: TGTGCCAGCAGTTATTCACCTCCAGGACAGGGAGTAACAGATACGCAGTATTTT

j_call: TRBJ2-4
d_call: NA
v_call: TRBV5-1
clone_size: NA
cdr3_length: 22
cdr3_aa: CASSLEKRPGLESFLAKNIQYF
cdr3_nt: TGCGCCAGCAGCTTGGAAAAACGACCGGGACTGGAAAGTTTTCTAGCCAAAAACATTCAGTACTTC

j_call: TRBJ1-5
d_call: TRBD1
v_call: TRBV28
clone_size: NA
cdr3_length: 15
cdr3_aa: CASDRGVTSNQPQHF
cdr3_nt: TGTGCCAGTGACAGGGGAGTTACAAGCAATCAGCCCCAGCATTTT

j_call: TRBJ1-5
d_call: NA
v_call: TRBV4-1
clone_size: few
cdr3_length: 16
cdr3_aa: CASSQDPSYSNQPQHF
cdr3_nt: TGCGCCAGCAGCCAAGATCCGAGTTATAGCAATCAGCCCCAGCATTTT

j_call: TRBJ2-1
d_call: TRBD2
v_call: TRBV6-5
clone_size: NA
cdr3_length: 14
cdr3_aa: CASSPGLAVNEQFF
cdr3_nt: TGTGCCAGCAGTCCGGGACTAGCGGTCAATGAGCAGTTCTTC

j_call: TRBJ2-1
d_call: NA
v_call: TRBV9
clone_size: NA
cdr3_length: 13
cdr3_aa: CASSVGKGDEQFF
cdr3_nt: TGTGCCAGCAGCGTGGGAAAGGGAGATGAGCAGTTCTTC

j_call: TRBJ2-4
d_call: TRBD1
v_call: TRBV25-1
clone_size: NA
cdr3_length: 21
cdr3_aa: CASSESKVGDRGPWAKNIQYF
cdr3_nt: TGTGCCAGCAGTGAATCTAAGGTGGGAGACAGGGGGCCGTGGGCCAAAAACATTCAGTACTTC

j_call: TRBJ2-7
d_call: NA
v_call: TRBV20-1
clone_size: NA
cdr3_length: 16
cdr3_aa: CSTRDPPDGLPQEQYF
cdr3_nt: TGCAGTACTAGAGATCCTCCGGACGGTCTACCCCAGGAGCAGTACTTC

j_call: TRBJ1-5
d_call: TRBD1
v_call: TRBV6-5
clone_size: NA
cdr3_length: 19
cdr3_aa: CASSYRKPQGSGEDQPQHF
cdr3_nt: TGTGCCAGCAGTTACCGAAAACCACAGGGGTCAGGAGAGGATCAGCCCCAGCATTTT

j_call: TRBJ2-1
d_call: TRBD2
v_call: TRBV29-1
clone_size: once
cdr3_length: 14
cdr3_aa: CSTRTSGLYNEQFF
cdr3_nt: TGCAGCACACGGACTAGCGGTTTATACAATGAGCAGTTCTTC

j_call: TRBJ2-5
d_call: TRBD1
v_call: TRBV20-1
clone_size: NA
cdr3_length: 13
cdr3_aa: CSAPDRGLETQYF
cdr3_nt: TGCAGTGCCCCGGACAGGGGGCTAGAGACCCAGTACTTC

j_call: TRBJ2-1
d_call: NA
v_call: TRBV12-3/TRBV12-4
clone_size: few
cdr3_length: 9
cdr3_aa: CADGDEQFF
cdr3_nt: TGTGCCGACGGTGATGAGCAGTTCTTC

j_call: TRBJ2-7
d_call: NA
v_call: TRBV15
clone_size: NA
cdr3_length: 15
cdr3_aa: CATSVVADALYEQYF
cdr3_nt: TGTGCCACCTCCGTGGTGGCGGACGCTCTTTACGAGCAGTACTTC

j_call: TRBJ1-1
d_call: NA
v_call: TRBV7-9
clone_size: NA
cdr3_length: 15
cdr3_aa: CASSAQGSGHFEAFF
cdr3_nt: TGTGCCAGCAGCGCCCAAGGAAGTGGACATTTTGAAGCTTTCTTT

j_call: TRBJ2-1
d_call: NA
v_call: TRBV14
clone_size: NA
cdr3_length: 14
cdr3_aa: CASSPRDKWNEQFF
cdr3_nt: TGTGCCAGCAGCCCCAGGGACAAGTGGAATGAGCAGTTCTTC

j_call: TRBJ2-1
d_call: NA
v_call: TRBV27
clone_size: NA
cdr3_length: 15
cdr3_aa: CASSITGGPYNEQFF
cdr3_nt: TGTGCCAGCAGTATTACTGGCGGACCTTACAATGAGCAGTTCTTC

j_call: TRBJ2-1
d_call: NA
v_call: TRBV6-5
clone_size: NA
cdr3_length: 13
cdr3_aa: CASSYGRANEQFF
cdr3_nt: TGTGCCAGCAGTTACGGCAGGGCTAATGAGCAGTTCTTC

j_call: TRBJ1-1
d_call: TRBD1
v_call: TRBV6-2/TRBV6-3
clone_size: NA
cdr3_length: 18
cdr3_aa: CASSYSIGTGIWGGGAFF
cdr3_nt: TGTGCCAGCAGTTACTCGATAGGGACAGGGATCTGGGGCGGCGGAGCTTTCTTT

j_call: TRBJ2-1
d_call: TRBD2
v_call: TRBV20-1
clone_size: NA
cdr3_length: 15
cdr3_aa: CSARVAGGSYNEQFF
cdr3_nt: TGCAGTGCTAGAGTTGCGGGAGGCTCCTACAATGAGCAGTTCTTC

j_call: TRBJ2-5
d_call: TRBD1
v_call: TRBV7-9
clone_size: NA
cdr3_length: 15
cdr3_aa: CASSSYTGGGETQYF
cdr3_nt: TGTGCCAGCAGCTCTTATACAGGGGGCGGAGAGACCCAGTACTTC

j_call: TRBJ2-2
d_call: TRBD2
v_call: TRBV4-1
clone_size: NA
cdr3_length: 16
cdr3_aa: CASSQRTSAYTGELFF
cdr3_nt: TGCGCCAGCAGCCAAAGGACTAGCGCCTACACCGGGGAGCTGTTTTTT

j_call: TRBJ2-7
d_call: NA
v_call: TRBV9
clone_size: NA
cdr3_length: 16
cdr3_aa: CASSVAGSARPYEQYF
cdr3_nt: TGTGCCAGCAGCGTAGCCGGTTCGGCAAGGCCTTACGAGCAGTACTTC